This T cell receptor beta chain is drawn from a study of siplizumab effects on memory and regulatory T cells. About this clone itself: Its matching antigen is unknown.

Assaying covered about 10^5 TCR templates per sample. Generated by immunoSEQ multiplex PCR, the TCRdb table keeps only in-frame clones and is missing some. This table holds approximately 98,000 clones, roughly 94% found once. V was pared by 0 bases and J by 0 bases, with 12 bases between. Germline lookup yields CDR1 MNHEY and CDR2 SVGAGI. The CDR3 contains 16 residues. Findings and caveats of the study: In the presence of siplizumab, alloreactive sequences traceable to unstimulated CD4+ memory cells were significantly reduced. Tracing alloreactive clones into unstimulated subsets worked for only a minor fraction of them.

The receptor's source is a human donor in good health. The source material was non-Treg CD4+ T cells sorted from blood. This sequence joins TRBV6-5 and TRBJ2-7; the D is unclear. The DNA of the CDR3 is TGTGCCAGCAGTTACTCGCGGCAAGACAACTCCTACGAGCAGTACTTC. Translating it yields CASSYSRQDNSYEQYF.